This T cell receptor (beta chain) was recovered during a study of control samples from healthy donors and cancer patients (dated by TCRdb to 2019 to 2021). Libraries were built with the immunoSEQ multiplex PCR assay. The immuneACCESS repertoire file appears here via TCRdb, limited to in-frame rearrangements. These files lack a portion of the clones; in checked studies, under half of the deficit traces to unresolved V genes, and the cause of the others is not known. This sample is represented by 100,000 to 150,000 clones; about 93% of them were singletons. Under 3% of the sample goes to the ten largest clones. Turning to this clone: Its specific antigen is unknown. There are no base qualities to consult, and no much larger clone falls within one base.

V lost 1 base and J lost 1 base; the stretch between them is 4 bases long. The CDR3 spans 14 residues, from the cysteine through the phenylalanine. Here the CDR3 DNA is all that survives: 42 bases in frame from base 1. The germline V gene (reference sequence) specifies LNHNV as CDR1 and YYDKDF as CDR2. Sequencing input: blood. Recombination linked TRBV15 to TRBJ2-2; no D gene can be assigned with confidence. This receptor was obtained from a man between 40 and 49 years old in good health. The DNA reads TGTGCCACCAGCAGAGCAGGGAACACCGGGGAGCTGTTTTTT. The resulting protein is CATSRAGNTGELFF.